The rows below give T cell receptor beta chains drawn from one sample of a study of CD8 T cells in Susac syndrome. TCRdb re-called the immunoSEQ multiplex PCR reads through MiXCR, storing one row per CDR3 protein. The repertoire holds about 300,000 distinct CDR3 sequences, with approximately 85% as singletons. The sample consisted of CD8+ T cells from PBMCs. The source of these receptors is a human donor with multiple sclerosis. Each CDR3 is given with its conserved first and last residue. Fields, in order: D gene, clone size, J gene, V gene, CDR3 DNA, CDR3 protein. D genes are given only for firm matches. The size entry is marked missing in some rows and otherwise reads once, few, many or a size class.

NA | NA | TRBJ2-3 | TRBV2 | TGTGCCAGCAGCTTCCCATACCCCCCCAGCGGAGCACTCACAGATACGCAGTATTTT | CASSFPYPPSGALTDTQYF
TRBD2 | NA | TRBJ2-7 | TRBV20-1 | TGCAGTGCTACCCGGACTAGCGGGAGTGTCAACGAGCAGTACTTC | CSATRTSGSVNEQYF
TRBD2 | NA | TRBJ2-7 | TRBV27 | TGTGCCAGCAGTTTATCGCGGGTAGCGGGCCATCATCGGTACGAGCAGTACTTC | CASSLSRVAGHHRYEQYF
NA | NA | TRBJ2-7 | TRBV7-2 | TGTGCCAGCAGGAGGGGGATCGGGGCCTCGGGGGAGCAGTACTTC | CASRRGIGASGEQYF
NA | NA | TRBJ1-5 | TRBV25-1 | TGTGCCAGCAGTGGTTTAGTGGATGGCAATCAGCCCCAGCATTTT | CASSGLVDGNQPQHF
NA | NA | TRBJ1-2 | TRBV5-8 | TGTGCCAGCAGCCACCGACTCTCGGCGCGGTATGGCTACACCTTC | CASSHRLSARYGYTF
NA | NA | TRBJ1-2 | TRBV12-3/TRBV12-4 | TGTGCCAGCAGTTCTTGGGTTAGTAGGACAGCTAACTATGGCTACACCTTC | CASSSWVSRTANYGYTF
NA | NA | TRBJ2-2 | TRBV19 | TGTGCCAGTAGTATTTCCCCTAGTAAGAGCACCGGGGAGCTGTTTTTT | CASSISPSKSTGELFF
TRBD2 | NA | TRBJ2-1 | TRBV7-2 | TGTGCCAGCAGCTTAGAGGTGGGAGGGCCCCCCAGTGAGCAGTTCTTC | CASSLEVGGPPSEQFF
TRBD2 | NA | TRBJ2-1 | TRBV7-6 | TGTGCCAGCAGCTCTCCGGGACTAGCGGGAGAAAATGAGCAGTTCTTC | CASSSPGLAGENEQFF
NA | once | TRBJ1-2 | TRBV12-3/TRBV12-4 | TGTGCCAGCAGCCCCGGCCAGTTTCTATCTGGCTACACCTTC | CASSPGQFLSGYTF
NA | NA | TRBJ1-4 | TRBV7-6 | TGTGCCAGCAGCTTGGAACAGGATAATGAAAAACTGTTTTTT | CASSLEQDNEKLFF
NA | NA | TRBJ1-4 | TRBV3-1 | TGTGCCAGCAGCCAAGATACTGCAACTAATGAAAAACCGTTTTTT | CASSQDTATNEKPFF
NA | once | TRBJ1-5 | TRBV15 | TGTGCCACCAGCGGGGAGCTGGTGGGCAATCAGCCCCAGCATTTT | CATSGELVGNQPQHF
TRBD2 | NA | TRBJ2-7 | TRBV29-1 | TGCAGCGTTGGGGCTAGCGGGAGTTATTACGAGCAGTACTTC | CSVGASGSYYEQYF
NA | NA | TRBJ1-5 | TRBV7-2 | TGTGCCAGCAGCCGGGAGGTCTTGAGCAATCAGCCCCAGCATTTT | CASSREVLSNQPQHF
TRBD2 | NA | TRBJ2-3 | TRBV7-9 | TGTGCCAGCAGCCGAAGGACTAGCGGGGGCACAGATACGCAGTATTTT | CASSRRTSGGTDTQYF